The clone carrying this TCR beta chain was counted between two and nine times. This sample was included in a study of blood T cell repertoires in COVID-19. The CDR3 contains 13 residues. Germline-derived CDR1 and CDR2 are SGDLS and YYNGEE. The V end lost 0 bases, the J end lost 8 bases, and 11 bases lay between the germline ends. TCRdb's copy holds only in-frame clones and misses some; the assay was immunoSEQ multiplex PCR. The data contain about 200,000 clones, around three quarters of them singletons. The rearrangement joins TRBV9 to TRBJ1-2, with D hard to call. Input material: peripheral blood. The receptor's source is a woman aged 70 to 79 with acute or convalescent COVID-19. The CDR3 here is CASSVAPGDGYTF. The CDR3 DNA reads as TGTGCCAGCAGCGTAGCCCCAGGTGACGGCTACACCTTC. The full variable domain, its missing parts supplied by reference TRBV9 and TRBJ1-2, is DSGVTQTPKHLITATGQRVTLRCSPRSGDLSVYWYQQSLDQGLQFLIQYYNGEERAKGNILERFSAQQFPDLHSELNLSSLELGDSALYFCASSVAPGDGYTFGSGTRLTVV.